The rows below give T cell receptor beta chains drawn from one sample of a study of shared clonotypes between healthy human individuals. The table came from immunoSEQ multiplex PCR; TCRdb's copy has only in-frame clones and leaves some out. The repertoire includes roughly 1,100,000 clones, roughly 80% of them detected once, and approximately 1.5% sits in the top ten. Sequenced: memory CD4+ T cells sorted from blood. Receptors originate from a man younger than 35 in good health. The conserved cysteine and the conserved F or W are not part of the CDR3 here.

TRBV2	TRBJ2-7	ASSEVAGVMTYEQY
TRBV13	TRBJ2-6	ASSSPSGVISGANVLT
TRBV7-2	TRBJ2-5	ASSPGTSGRGETQY
TRBV6-6	TRBJ2-7	ASSYMGGEQY
TRBV21-1	TRBJ2-3	ASSKASGLDTQY
TRBV20-1	TRBJ2-5	SARDQETQY
TRBV6-1	TRBJ2-3	ASSEMTGRTDTQY
TRBV5-5	TRBJ1-5	ASSAWQMNQPQH
TRBV5-4	TRBJ2-3	ASSTGTSGRGTQY
TRBV30	TRBJ1-2	AWSDIVYT
TRBV5-4	TRBJ2-7	ASSLASGSGSHSYEQY
TRBV6-6	TRBJ1-3	ASSYSGQGSGNTIY
TRBV15	TRBJ2-3	ATSYRQGSTDTQY
TRBV28	TRBJ2-2	ASIGQGEINTGELF
TRBV5-1	TRBJ2-5	ASSLHLQETQY
TRBV4-1	TRBJ1-1	ASSQGTGGYTEAF
TRBV5-1	TRBJ1-4	ASREGTGYEKLF
TRBV20-1	TRBJ2-5	TPPQETQY
TRBV2	TRBJ2-3	ASVIAGALTDTQY
TRBV9	TRBJ2-1	ASSVDDPNEQF
TRBV2	TRBJ2-7	ASIRDLTYEQY
TRBV30	TRBJ2-1	AWSGVSWGSEQF
TRBV5-8	TRBJ2-4	ASRARGEAQNIQY
TRBV19	TRBJ1-2	ASSDLRDRGLQLLGYT
TRBV11-3	TRBJ2-1	ASSLGRGAFNEQF
TRBV6-1	TRBJ2-5	ASSDGRAETQY
TRBV7-9	TRBJ2-1	ASSLVMSGSDEQF
TRBV5-1	TRBJ2-1	ASSLGENRGKSSYNEQF
TRBV18	TRBJ2-1	ASATRDEQF
TRBV9	TRBJ2-1	ASSPPGLAGGEQF
TRBV18	TRBJ2-1	ASSPQRGYNEQF
TRBV10-3	TRBJ2-7	AISELMGYHYEQY
TRBV18	TRBJ1-1	ASSPPTGTGGSF
TRBV5-1	TRBJ2-5	ASSSLPGLIQETQY
TRBV5-1	TRBJ1-5	ASSLKNLGDQPQH
TRBV5-1	TRBJ2-1	ASSLAPGTRVSEQF
TRBV14	TRBJ2-4	ASSPRTALAKNIQY
TRBV6-5	TRBJ1-4	ASGKTGNEKLF
TRBV18	TRBJ1-5	ASSGNSNQPQH
TRBV27	TRBJ1-6	ASSFWSSPLH
TRBV6-1	TRBJ2-3	ASSEASGRTLASTDTQY
TRBV19	TRBJ2-2	ASSRGANTGELF
TRBV10-2	TRBJ2-7	ASAREDRSYEQY
TRBV2	TRBJ1-4	ASSENGPNEKLF
TRBV9	TRBJ1-2	ASSELQGPYDGYT
TRBV2	TRBJ2-2	ASRTGTNTGELF
TRBV4-3	TRBJ2-5	ASSQEGAGRVQY
TRBV19	TRBJ1-1	ASSIDVGQAF
TRBV5-1	TRBJ2-7	ASSSRTSTYEQY
TRBV20-1	TRBJ2-7	SARGGYEQY
TRBV29-1	TRBJ2-1	SASFQGLVNEQF
TRBV5-1	TRBJ2-3	ATGTGVADTQY